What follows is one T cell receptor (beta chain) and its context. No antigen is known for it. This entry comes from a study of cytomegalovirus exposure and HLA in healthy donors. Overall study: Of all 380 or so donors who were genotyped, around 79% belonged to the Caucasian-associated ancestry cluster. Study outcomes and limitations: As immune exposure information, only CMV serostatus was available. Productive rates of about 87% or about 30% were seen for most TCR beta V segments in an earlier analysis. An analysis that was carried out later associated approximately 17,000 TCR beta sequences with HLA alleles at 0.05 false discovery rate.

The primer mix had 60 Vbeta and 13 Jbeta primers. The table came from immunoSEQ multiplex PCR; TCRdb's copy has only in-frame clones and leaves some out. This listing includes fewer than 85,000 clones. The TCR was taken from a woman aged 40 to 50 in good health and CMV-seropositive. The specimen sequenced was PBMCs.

DNA of the CDR3: TGTGCCAGCAGCCCGGACAGGGTCCTCGAGCAGTACTTC. Translation gives CASSPDRVLEQYF. The chain carries TRBV13 and TRBJ2-5, with 8 positions matching TRBD1. The better agreement between TRBJ2-7 and the DNA end casts doubt on the J call. From germline, CDR1 is PRHDT and CDR2 FYEKMQ (reference sequence). This CDR3 is 13 amino acids long.